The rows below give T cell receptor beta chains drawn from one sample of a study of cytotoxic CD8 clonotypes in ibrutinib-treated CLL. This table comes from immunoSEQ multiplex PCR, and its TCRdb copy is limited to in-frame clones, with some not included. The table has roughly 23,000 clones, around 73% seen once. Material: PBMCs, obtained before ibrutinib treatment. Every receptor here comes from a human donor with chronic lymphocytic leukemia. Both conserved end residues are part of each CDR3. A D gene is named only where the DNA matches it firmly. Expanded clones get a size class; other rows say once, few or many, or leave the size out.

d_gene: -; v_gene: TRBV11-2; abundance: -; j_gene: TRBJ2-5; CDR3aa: CASSTPRSPQETQYF; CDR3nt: TGTGCCAGCAGCACCCCGCGAAGCCCCCAAGAGACCCAGTACTTC
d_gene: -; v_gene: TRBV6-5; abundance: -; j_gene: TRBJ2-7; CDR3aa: CASRPYPPDYEQYF; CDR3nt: TGTGCCAGCAGACCCTACCCGCCTGACTACGAGCAGTACTTC
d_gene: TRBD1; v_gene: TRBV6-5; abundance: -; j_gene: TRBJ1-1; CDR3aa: CASSKNRGDTEAFF; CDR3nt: TGTGCCAGCAGCAAGAACAGGGGTGACACTGAAGCTTTCTTT
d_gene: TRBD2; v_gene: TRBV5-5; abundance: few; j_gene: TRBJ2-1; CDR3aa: CASSPLAGGLNEQFF; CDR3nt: TGTGCCAGCAGCCCGCTAGCGGGAGGGCTCAATGAGCAGTTCTTC
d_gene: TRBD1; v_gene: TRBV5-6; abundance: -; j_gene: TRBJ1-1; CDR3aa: CASRGTEEIEAFF; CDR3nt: TGTGCCAGCAGGGGGACAGAAGAAATCGAAGCTTTCTTT
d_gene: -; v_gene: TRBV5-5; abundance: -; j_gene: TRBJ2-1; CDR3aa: CASSLDGQSYNEQFF; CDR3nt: TGTGCCAGCAGCTTGGATGGTCAGTCCTACAATGAGCAGTTCTTC
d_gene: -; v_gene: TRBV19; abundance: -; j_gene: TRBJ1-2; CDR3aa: CASSGSMDGYTF; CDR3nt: TGTGCCAGTAGTGGGAGTATGGATGGCTACACCTTC
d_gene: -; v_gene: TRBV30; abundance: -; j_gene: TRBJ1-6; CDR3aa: CAWRPGPNSPLHF; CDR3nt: TGTGCCTGGAGACCGGGCCCTAATTCACCCCTCCACTTT
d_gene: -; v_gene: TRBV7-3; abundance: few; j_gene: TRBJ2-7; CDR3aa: CASSPPIARLYEQYF; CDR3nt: TGTGCCAGCAGCCCCCCTATAGCGCGGCTCTACGAGCAGTACTTC
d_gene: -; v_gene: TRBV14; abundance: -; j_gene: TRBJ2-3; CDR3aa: CASTDAAAGVQYF; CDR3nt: TGTGCCAGCACGGATGCGGCTGCTGGAGTGCAGTATTTT
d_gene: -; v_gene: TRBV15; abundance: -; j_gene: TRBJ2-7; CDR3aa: CATSREGGTSYEQYF; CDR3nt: TGTGCCACCAGCAGAGAAGGGGGGACCTCCTACGAGCAGTACTTC
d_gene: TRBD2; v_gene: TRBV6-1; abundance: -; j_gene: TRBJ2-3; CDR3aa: CASSVGGAGGTPDTQYF; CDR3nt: TGTGCCAGCAGTGTGGGAGGGGCGGGGGGGACGCCAGATACGCAGTATTTT
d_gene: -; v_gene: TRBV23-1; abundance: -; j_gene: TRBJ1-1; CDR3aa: CASSQSSGHMNTEAFF; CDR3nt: TGCGCCAGCAGTCAATCGTCGGGGCATATGAACACTGAAGCTTTCTTT
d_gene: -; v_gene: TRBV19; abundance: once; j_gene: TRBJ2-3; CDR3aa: CASTGDFSTDTQYF; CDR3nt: TGTGCCAGTACCGGGGACTTTAGCACAGATACGCAGTATTTT
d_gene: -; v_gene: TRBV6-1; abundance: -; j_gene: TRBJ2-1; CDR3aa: CASSNSRNEQFF; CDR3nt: TGTGCCAGCAGTAACTCCCGGAATGAGCAGTTCTTC
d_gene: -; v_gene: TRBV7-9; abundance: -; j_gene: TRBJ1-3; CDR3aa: CASTLSLGLMGNTIYF; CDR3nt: TGTGCCAGCACACTCTCCCTGGGGCTGATGGGAAACACCATATATTTT
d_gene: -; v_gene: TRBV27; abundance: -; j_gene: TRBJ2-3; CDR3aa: CASGPMDTQYF; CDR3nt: TGTGCCAGCGGTCCAATGGATACGCAGTATTTT
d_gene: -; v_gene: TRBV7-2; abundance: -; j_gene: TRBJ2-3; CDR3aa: CASQLTGTDTQYF; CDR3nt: TGTGCCAGCCAACTGACGGGCACAGATACGCAGTATTTT
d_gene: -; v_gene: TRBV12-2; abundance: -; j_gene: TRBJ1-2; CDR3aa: CASLTRGNYGYTF; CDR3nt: TGTGCAAGTCTCACACGGGGTAACTATGGCTACACCTTC
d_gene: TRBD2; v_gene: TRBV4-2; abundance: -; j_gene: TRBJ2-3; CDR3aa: CASSPGLTADTQYF; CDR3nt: TGTGCCAGCAGCCCGGGACTAACCGCAGATACGCAGTATTTT
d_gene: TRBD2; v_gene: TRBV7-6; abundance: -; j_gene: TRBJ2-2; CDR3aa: CASSPTSGNTGELFF; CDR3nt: TGTGCCAGCAGCCCTACTAGCGGTAACACCGGGGAGCTGTTTTTT
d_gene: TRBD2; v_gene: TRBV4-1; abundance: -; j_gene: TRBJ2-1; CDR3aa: CASTSTSGGSYNEQFF; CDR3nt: TGCGCCAGCACCTCCACTAGCGGGGGGTCCTACAATGAGCAGTTCTTC
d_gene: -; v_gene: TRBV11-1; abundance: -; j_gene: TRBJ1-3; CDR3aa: CASSWGPGTDVGNTIYF; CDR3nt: TGTGCCAGCAGCTGGGGACCCGGGACGGATGTTGGAAACACCATATATTTT
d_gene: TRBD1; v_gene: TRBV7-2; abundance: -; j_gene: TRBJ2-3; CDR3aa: CATRQGTDTQYF; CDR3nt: TGTGCCACTCGACAGGGAACAGATACGCAGTATTTT
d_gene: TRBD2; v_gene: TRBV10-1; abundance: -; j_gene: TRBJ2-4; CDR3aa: CASSDRAGVAKNIQYF; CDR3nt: TGCGCCAGCAGTGATCGGGCGGGAGTAGCCAAAAACATTCAGTACTTC
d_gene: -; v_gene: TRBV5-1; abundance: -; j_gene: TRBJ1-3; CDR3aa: CASSLAPVSSGNTIYF; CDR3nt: TGCGCCAGCAGCTTGGCGCCGGTGAGCTCTGGAAACACCATATATTTT
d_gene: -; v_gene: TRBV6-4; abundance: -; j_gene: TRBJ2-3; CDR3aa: CASSERVTDTQYF; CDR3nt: TGTGCCAGCAGTGAGCGGGTCACAGATACGCAGTATTTT
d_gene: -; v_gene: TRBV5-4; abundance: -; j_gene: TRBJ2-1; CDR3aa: CASTLRSSSYNEQFF; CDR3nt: TGTGCCAGCACCCTAAGGTCCAGCTCCTACAATGAGCAGTTCTTC
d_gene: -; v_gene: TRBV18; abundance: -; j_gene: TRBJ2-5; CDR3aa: CASSPRQKETQYF; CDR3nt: TGTGCCAGCTCACCACGGCAGAAAGAGACCCAGTACTTC
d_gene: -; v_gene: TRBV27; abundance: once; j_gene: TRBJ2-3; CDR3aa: CASCRQVTDTQYF; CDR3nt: TGTGCCAGCTGTCGGCAGGTCACAGATACGCAGTATTTT
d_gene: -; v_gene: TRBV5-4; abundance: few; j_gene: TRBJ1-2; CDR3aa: CASSLDGSYGYTF; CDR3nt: TGTGCCAGCAGCTTGGATGGAAGTTATGGCTACACCTTC
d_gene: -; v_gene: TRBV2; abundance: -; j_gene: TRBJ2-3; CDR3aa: CASSTGLFPADTQYF; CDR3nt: TGTGCCAGCAGTACGGGACTCTTTCCGGCAGATACGCAGTATTTT
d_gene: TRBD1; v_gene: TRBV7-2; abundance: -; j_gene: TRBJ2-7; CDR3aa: CASSADRVGEQYF; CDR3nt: TGTGCCAGCAGCGCAGACAGGGTTGGCGAGCAGTACTTC
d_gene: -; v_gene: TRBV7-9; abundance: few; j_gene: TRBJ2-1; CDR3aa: CASSYRDTYNEQFF; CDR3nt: TGTGCCAGCAGCTACAGGGATACTTACAATGAGCAGTTCTTC
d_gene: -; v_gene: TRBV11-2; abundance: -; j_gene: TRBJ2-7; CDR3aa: CASSVGTGEQYF; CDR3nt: TGTGCCAGCAGCGTAGGGACGGGCGAGCAGTACTTC